This paragraph covers one T cell receptor (beta chain) sequence. Its antigen is unknown. The sample is drawn from a study of T cell responses to AZD1222 COVID-19 vaccine. Study-wide results and limits: The study reported that nearly half of spike-specific TCRs target unmutated variant regions.

J gave up 5 bases and V 1 base, and 3 bases lay outside the gene matches. This CDR3 contains 16 residues. CDR1 SGDLS and CDR2 YYNGEE come from the germline V gene. Sequenced by immunoSEQ multiplex PCR; TCRdb stores in-frame clones only, minus some. The table includes nearly 95,000 clones, 80% to 90% detected once. The TCR was taken from an adult who received the AZD1222 COVID-19 vaccine. The source was peripheral blood, collected 28 days after the second AZD1222 dose. The gene calls are TRBV9 and TRBJ2-1, with TRBD2 matching 13 bases. This chain's CDR3 is CASSVTSGRADNEQFF. CDR3 coding DNA: TGTGCCAGCAGCGTAACTAGCGGGAGGGCCGACAATGAGCAGTTCTTC.